This T cell receptor beta chain emerged from a study of vaccination and CD4 T cells after COVID-19. The overall study: The post-COVID sampling time was a median roughly 100 days after diagnosis, ranging from 35 to 161. The stimulus for the cells was overlapping spike peptides derived from SARS-CoV-2, HCoV-NL63, HCoV-OC43 and HCoV-229E.

Treatment here: approximately nine-day PBMC culture with coronavirus spike peptide pools or control peptides (ViraFEST assay). Fresh medium (containing IL-2) replaced half the medium on days 3 and 7. The CDR3 is 15 amino acids. V dropped 3 bases and J dropped 4; count of bases not matched to a gene: 9. The germline gives CDR1 SGDLS, CDR2 YYNGEE. Of note for this clonotype: Antigen unknown.

Once obtained from cultured CD4+ T cells, the DNA was sequenced using the Oncomine TCR Beta short-read assay. TCRdb called the PCR reads again in MiXCR, with one record for every CDR3 protein. Among more than 20,000 distinct CDR3 sequences, 60% were seen once, and the ten largest hold roughly 15%. Sequencing was performed on CD4+ T cells from blood, cultured in vitro, taken after SARS-CoV-2 vaccination. This rearrangement joins TRBV9 to TRBJ2-7; 8 positions agree with TRBD1. The receptor comes from a human donor who received a COVID-19 vaccine. The CDR3 nucleotides are TGTGCCAGCAGCGCCCAAGGACAGGGAAAGTACGAGCAGTACTTC. This gives the protein CASSAQGQGKYEQYF.